This TCR beta chain was captured by sequencing in a study of beta chain features in type 1 diabetes. Study-level points and caveats: The analysis here could not establish whether HLA type shapes TCRB rearrangement. Shorter TCRB CDR3s, moderately but significantly so, marked every one of the four CD4+ subsets in Type 1 diabetes patients.

The isolated RNA, all of it, was reverse transcribed, so expressed TCRB transcripts were what got sequenced. Sequencing of naive, central memory and regulatory T cell samples gave an average of about 3.7 million reads. Data came from immunoSEQ multiplex PCR; TCRdb stores just in-frame clones and leaves some out. The table records hundreds of thousands of clones, about 15% of them present only once. V was shortened by 5 bases and J by 2 bases, with 6 bases between the two germline ends. The germline V gene encodes CDR1 GTSNPN and CDR2 SVGIG (reference sequence). The CDR3 is 11 amino acids. About this clone itself: What it recognizes is unknown.

The chain employs TRBV30 and TRBJ1-1; D unresolved. Sequencing was performed on naive CD4+ T cells from blood. This clonotype was sampled from a man in his late teens or twenties with type 1 diabetes. The DNA of the CDR3 is TGTGCCTGGGCTAGAAACACTGAAGCTTTCTTT. It specifies CAWARNTEAFF.